The 19 T cell receptor beta chains presented below share a single source sample, sequenced in a study of vaccination and CD4 T cells after COVID-19. The assay that was used to sequence DNA from cultured CD4+ T cells was the Oncomine TCR Beta short-read assay. TCRdb re-called the PCR reads with MiXCR, one entry per CDR3 protein. The table has some 18,000 distinct CDR3 sequences, about 50% seen once. Treatment reported: approximately nine-day PBMC culture with coronavirus spike peptide pools or control peptides (ViraFEST assay). These receptors lack a known antigen. Sequenced sample: CD4+ T cells from blood, cultured in vitro. Every receptor here comes from a human donor who had recovered from COVID-19.

The rearrangement uses TRBV2 and TRBJ2-1, with TRBD2 identical over 12 bases. Germline CDR1 SNHLY, CDR2 FYNNEI. Trimming cost V 0 bases and J 10 bases; bases outside gene matches: 4. This CDR3 is 15 amino acids long. In DNA, the CDR3 is TGTGCCAGCAGTGAAGCACGCCTAGCGGGAGGGGAGCAGTTCTTC. It specifies CASSEARLAGGEQFF.

This chain uses TRBV5-5 with TRBJ2-3, with D possibly being TRBD1 (6 bases). V was cut by 3 bases and J by 1 base, with 12 bases left in between. The CDR3 spans 15 residues. Germline V gene lookup returns CDR1 SGHKS and CDR2 YYEKEE (reference sequence). CDR3 sequence: CASSYRDGRTDTQYF. CDR3 DNA: TGTGCCAGCAGCTACAGGGATGGGCGCACAGATACGCAGTATTTT. The variable domain in full, with the rest retrieved from reference TRBV5-5 and TRBJ2-3, is DAGVTQSPTHLIKTRGQQVTLRCSPISGHKSVSWYQQVLGQGPQFIFQYYEKEERGRGNFPDRFSARQFPNYSSELNVNALLLGDSALYLCASSYRDGRTDTQYFGPGTRLTVL.

This clonotype occurred a few times. The chain joins TRBV28 to TRBJ1-2; 12 bases are a match to TRBD1. The CDR3 is 17 amino acids. Germline V lookup: CDR1 MDHEN, CDR2 SYDVKM. The J segment lost 6 bases and the V segment lost 1 base, leaving 9 bases of the junction unmatched. The DNA of the CDR3 is TGTGCCAGCAGTTTATCTGACCCGGGACAGGGGGCGGATGGCTACACCTTC. It encodes CASSLSDPGQGADGYTF.

The chain combines TRBV7-2 with TRBJ2-7; the D gene is possibly TRBD1 (6 bases). Trimming took off 1 base at V and 7 bases at J, with 23 bases between the two ends. The CDR3 loop spans 17 amino acids. CDR1 is SGHTA and CDR2 is FQGNSA in the germline V gene. The CDR3 protein is CASSLGTGGYTTREQYF. The CDR3 DNA is TGTGCCAGCAGCTTAGGAACTGGGGGCTACACTACGCGGGAGCAGTACTTC.

The chain joins TRBV30 to TRBJ2-5; 7 bases agree with TRBD1. Losses at the gene ends were 3 bases for V and 2 bases for J; bases not matched to a gene: 3. Per the germline V gene, CDR1 is GTSNPN and CDR2 is SVGIG (reference sequence). The CDR3 runs to 13 residues. CDR3 region: CAWSRDRQETQYF. DNA for the CDR3: TGTGCCTGGAGCCGGGACAGACAAGAGACCCAGTACTTC.

The V call is TRBV10-3, the J call TRBJ2-3, with 7 bases fitting TRBD1. CDR1 is ENHRY and CDR2 is SYGVKD in the germline V gene. V lost 7 bases and J lost 2; bases outside the gene matches: 12. The CDR3 runs 16 residues. CDR3 in amino acids: CAIMGTAGGFTDTQYF. DNA of the CDR3: TGTGCCATCATGGGGACAGCTGGAGGCTTCACAGATACGCAGTATTTT.

The rearrangement links TRBV20-1 to TRBJ2-3; 10 bases are a match to TRBD1. J lost 5 bases, V lost 6 bases, and 5 bases had no gene match. Germline V gives CDR1 DFQATT, CDR2 SNEGSKA (reference sequence). The CDR3 contains 13 residues. The CDR3: CSAGQGDIDTQYF. CDR3 nucleotide sequence: TGCAGTGCAGGACAGGGGGATATAGATACGCAGTATTTT.

This chain links TRBV2 with TRBJ1-1; no definite D call. Germline CDR1 SNHLY, CDR2 FYNNEI. V was cut by 5 bases and J by 4 bases, with 11 bases left in between. The length of the CDR3 is 13 residues. CDR3 region: CASSLFPGTEAFF. CDR3 bases: TGTGCCAGCAGTTTGTTCCCGGGCACTGAAGCTTTCTTT.

This clonotype was seen only a few times. The chain combines TRBV20-1 with TRBJ2-1; 9 bases agree with TRBD1. The junction had 14 bases not matched to a gene; V was cut back by 6 bases and J by 8 bases. The CDR3 is 15 amino acids. The germline V gene encodes CDR1 DFQATT and CDR2 SNEGSKA (reference sequence). The CDR3 loop is CSAYATGTGRHEQFF. DNA of the CDR3: TGCAGTGCCTACGCCACCGGGACAGGGAGGCATGAGCAGTTCTTC.

The CDR3 sequence is CASRIPGQGNTEAFF. The CDR3 DNA is TGTGCCAGCAGGATCCCGGGACAGGGAAACACTGAAGCTTTCTTT. The chain combines TRBV6-1 with TRBJ1-1, with 9 bases that match TRBD1. Germline V lookup: CDR1 MNHNS, CDR2 SASEGT. The length of the CDR3 is 15 residues. V shed 6 bases, J shed 2 bases, and the junction held 7 bases outside the gene matches.

This clonotype has just a few counts. V and J are TRBV27 and TRBJ2-3; D remains ambiguous. V dropped 0 bases and J dropped 2 bases, with 12 bases sitting between them. The germline CDR1 and CDR2 sequences are MNHEY and SMNVEV (reference sequence). There are 16 residues in the CDR3. CDR3 in DNA: TGTGCCAGCAGTTTATCTCCTAGAAGGGTCACAGATACGCAGTATTTT. Its protein product is CASSLSPRRVTDTQYF.

This chain joins TRBV18 and TRBJ2-2, with D tentatively TRBD1 or TRBD2 (6 bases each). The ends were cut back, 1 base at V and 0 bases at J, with 9 bases in the middle. Germline CDR1 KGHSH, CDR2 LQKENI. CDR3 size: 16 residues. CDR3 sequence (DNA): TGTGCCAGCTCACCACAGGGGGGTACGAACACCGGGGAGCTGTTTTTT. Translation gives CASSPQGGTNTGELFF.

The V call is TRBV20-1, the J call TRBJ1-4; D gene ambiguous. The germline V and J ends were trimmed by 4 bases and 5 bases, with 8 bases remaining between them. This CDR3 contains 12 residues. Germline-derived CDR1 and CDR2 are DFQATT and SNEGSKA (reference sequence). In nucleotides, the CDR3 is TGCAGTGCTATTTATGGGAATGAAAAACTGTTTTTT. Its protein is CSAIYGNEKLFF.

The V call is TRBV7-3, the J call TRBJ1-6; D is undetermined. The V gene lost 5 bases and the J gene lost 6 bases, with 17 bases spanning the gap. Germline lookup yields CDR1 SGHTA and CDR2 FQGTGA. The CDR3 runs to 16 residues. The CDR3 DNA follows: TGTGCCAGCAGCCGATTTCCTGGCAGCGTTAATTCACCCCTCCACTTT. Protein: CASSRFPGSVNSPLHF. Combining the CDR3 with reference TRBV7-3 and TRBJ1-6 gives the whole variable domain GAGVSQTPSNKVTEKGKYVELRCDPISGHTALYWYRQSLGQGPEFLIYFQGTGAADDSGLPNDRFFAVRPEGSVSTLKIQRTERGDSAVYLCASSRFPGSVNSPLHFGNGTRLTVT.

V is TRBV6-5 and J is TRBJ2-7; the match to TRBD1 covers 7 bases. The CDR3 is made up of 14 amino acids. Germline values: CDR1 MNHEY, CDR2 SVGAGI. J was trimmed by 3 bases and V by 4 bases; bases with no gene match: 6. The CDR3 sequence is CASSSDRPIYEQYF. The CDR3 DNA is TGTGCCAGCAGTTCGGACAGGCCCATCTACGAGCAGTACTTC.

CDR3 in amino acids: CATSDSQGWFNEQYF. The CDR3, as DNA: TGTGCCACCAGTGATTCGCAGGGGTGGTTCAACGAGCAGTACTTC. V usage is TRBV24-1 and J usage is TRBJ2-7; TRBD1 is a possible D gene (6 bases). The CDR3 covers 15 residues. Per the germline V gene, CDR1 is KGHDR and CDR2 is SFDVKD. V lost 2 bases and J lost 5, with 15 bases in between.

The J gene is TRBJ2-7, the V gene TRBV29-1, with 10 positions matching TRBD2. Germline CDR1 is SQVTM and CDR2 is ANQGSEA. V was clipped by 6 bases and J by 0 bases; unmatched bases: 8. The CDR3 is 15 amino acids. The CDR3 region is CSVIPLAGGSYEQYF. In nucleotides, the CDR3 is TGCAGCGTAATTCCCTTAGCGGGAGGCTCCTACGAGCAGTACTTC.

This clonotype occurred a few times. The rearrangement links TRBV11-3 to TRBJ2-2; 9 positions agree with TRBD1. The V gene's germline CDR1 is SGHNT and CDR2 YENEEA. Trimming removed 3 bases from V and 8 bases from J; junction bases left unmatched: 10. CDR3 length: 16 amino acids. In DNA, the CDR3 is TGTGCCAGCAGCTTCCCACAGGGGGCACGAGGAGGGGAGCTGTTTTTT. Protein: CASSFPQGARGGELFF.

V usage is TRBV10-3 and J usage is TRBJ2-7, with 11 bases fitting TRBD2. Looked up from germline, CDR1 is ENHRY and CDR2 is SYGVKD. The trim removed 6 bases at V and 0 bases at J, leaving 25 bases unmatched. CDR3 length: 22 amino acids. The DNA of the CDR3 is TGTGCCATCAGATCCGGGACTAGCGGAATACTTCGAAAGTCCCTAAGCTCCTACGAGCAGTACTTC. Encoded protein: CAIRSGTSGILRKSLSSYEQYF.